A selection of T cell receptor beta chains follows, all from one sample in a study of memory CD4+ T cells and cytomegalovirus serostatus. Here immunoSEQ multiplex PCR was the method, and the copy in TCRdb shows in-frame clones only, minus some. The sample lists approximately 23,000 clones; less than 80% were seen once. Sequences were obtained from memory CD4+ T cells from blood. The receptors originated from an adult in good health and CMV-seronegative. Both conserved end residues are part of each CDR3. The order of the fields is V gene, D gene, J gene, CDR3 length, CDR3 protein. The D gene is left open where the match is weak.

>TRBV6-5|NA|TRBJ2-7|13
CASSRKGTNEQYF
>TRBV7-9|NA|TRBJ2-7|11
CASSRIYEQYF
>TRBV9|NA|TRBJ1-5|14
CASSRGQGGQPQHF
>TRBV10-3|TRBD1|TRBJ2-3|15
CAIRKGDRATDTQYF
>TRBV10-3|TRBD1|TRBJ1-1|12
CAISGTGSEAFF
>TRBV7-9|TRBD2|TRBJ2-7|13
CASSERGSYEQYF
>TRBV5-1|NA|TRBJ1-4|13
CASSLERGANWVF
>TRBV7-2|TRBD1|TRBJ2-7|14
CASSSTGGSYEQYF
>TRBV7-2|TRBD1|TRBJ2-7|15
CASRDSTGGVYEQYF
>TRBV6-5|TRBD1|TRBJ2-7|14
CASSRGQGAYEQYF
>TRBV19|NA|TRBJ1-2|9
CAVGRGYTF
>TRBV18|TRBD1|TRBJ1-2|14
CASSPGQTNYGYTF
>TRBV18|NA|TRBJ1-1|12
CASSRTDTEAFF
>TRBV19|TRBD1|TRBJ2-5|16
CASSSYDRGRQETQYF
>TRBV28|TRBD2|TRBJ2-4|15
CASSLVGTSINIQYF
>TRBV27|NA|TRBJ1-2|16
CASSLSPLAQKYGYTF
>TRBV2|NA|TRBJ2-7|13
CASSAKGTGEQYF
>TRBV9|TRBD1|TRBJ1-4|14
CASSSRGLGEKLFF
>TRBV28|NA|TRBJ2-2|14
CASSLDSGTGELFF
>TRBV5-6|TRBD2|TRBJ2-2|17
CASSLISGRTVAGELFF
>TRBV7-2|NA|TRBJ1-5|13
CASSLDRNQPQHF
>TRBV7-2|NA|TRBJ2-5|13
CASSLGGGETQYF
>TRBV6-5|NA|TRBJ2-6|15
CASSTRSSGANVLTF
>TRBV18|TRBD1|TRBJ2-7|14
CASSGTGVSYEQYF
>TRBV9|TRBD1|TRBJ1-3|13
CASSGGAGNTIYF
>TRBV14|NA|TRBJ2-5|12
CASSLRGETQYF
>TRBV7-6|NA|TRBJ2-5|13
CASSLDGTETQYF
>TRBV4-2|TRBD2|TRBJ2-2|14
CASSRDRDYSGLFF
>TRBV30|TRBD1|TRBJ2-1|15
CAWSTGTGRGNEQFF
>TRBV12-5|NA|TRBJ2-7|14
CASGGGTLAGEQYF